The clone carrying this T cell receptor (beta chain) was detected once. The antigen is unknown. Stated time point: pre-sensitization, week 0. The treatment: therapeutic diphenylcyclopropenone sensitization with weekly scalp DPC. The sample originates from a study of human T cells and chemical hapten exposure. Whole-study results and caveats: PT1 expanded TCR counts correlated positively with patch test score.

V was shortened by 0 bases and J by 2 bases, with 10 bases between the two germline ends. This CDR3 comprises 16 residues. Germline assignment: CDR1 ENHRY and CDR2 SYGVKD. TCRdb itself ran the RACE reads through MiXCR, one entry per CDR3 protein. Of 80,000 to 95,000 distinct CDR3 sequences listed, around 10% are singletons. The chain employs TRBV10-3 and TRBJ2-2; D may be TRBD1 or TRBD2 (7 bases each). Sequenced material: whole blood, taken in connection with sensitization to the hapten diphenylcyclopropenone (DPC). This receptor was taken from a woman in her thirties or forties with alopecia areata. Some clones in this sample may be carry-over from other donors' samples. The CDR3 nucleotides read TGTGCCATCAGTGAGTCGGGAGGGGGCAACACCGGGGAGCTGTTTTTT. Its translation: CAISESGGGNTGELFF.